This entry describes one T cell receptor (beta chain). Only in-frame clones appear in the TCRdb table, and some are missing; sequencing was by immunoSEQ multiplex PCR. The data hold a few hundred thousand clones, with 80% to 90% observed a single time. The data derive from a study of blood T cell repertoires in COVID-19. Germline lookup yields CDR1 LNHDA and CDR2 SQIVND (reference sequence). This CDR3 is built from 14 residues. Trimming stripped 6 bases from V and 6 bases from J, with 15 bases between. V gene TRBV19 combines with J gene TRBJ2-1; possibly TRBD1 or TRBD2 for D (6 bases each). The material sequenced was peripheral blood. The TCR sequence derives from a man older than 75 with acute or convalescent COVID-19. CDR3 in amino acids: CASSIQGGRNEQFF. Here the CDR3 DNA reads TGTGCCAGTAGCATACAGGGAGGTCGCAATGAGCAGTTCTTC. The full variable domain, in which reference TRBV19 and TRBJ2-1 provide the parts outside the CDR3, is DGGITQSPKYLFRKEGQNVTLSCEQNLNHDAMYWYRQDPGQGLRLIYYSQIVNDFQKGDIAEGYSVSREKKESFPLTVTSAQKNPTAFYLCASSIQGGRNEQFFGPGTRLTVL.